What follows is one T cell receptor beta chain and its context. This receptor's antigen is unknown. Base qualities are not recorded, but no much larger clone differs from it by a single base. The library was built by means of the immunoSEQ multiplex PCR assay. TCRdb carries this immuneACCESS record with in-frame sequences only. Its versions omit some clonotypes, under half of them owing to an unresolved V gene in the studies checked, with the rest unexplained. This sample gives hundreds of thousands of clones in total; around 78% of them show up just once. 0.013% of the sample is in the top ten clones. V is clipped by 8 bases and J by 3 bases, and the sequence between their germline boundaries is 9 bases long. From the cysteine through the phenylalanine, the CDR3 covers 12 amino acids. The DNA shown is the 36-base CDR3, in frame from base 1. The germline V gene specifies MNHEY as CDR1 and SVGAGI as CDR2.

This sample stems from a study of shared T cell receptors in the human thymus (dated by TCRdb to the early 2020s). Describing the broader study: The study examined how the human thymus generates shared, self-reactive T-cell receptor alpha chains.

The sample was also linked to a second study, of human thymus T cells. As the second publication notes: In Finland, the donors were immunologically healthy infants who were having open corrective cardiac surgery for congenital heart defects. The thymus tissue came from surgical resects taken out during corrective cardiac surgery. V and J gene segment usage appeared biased in both thymic and peripheral blood repertoires. Highly overlapping thymic TCR repertoires among unrelated individuals were reported in the related research. The study described the TCR alpha and beta repertoires in roughly 8 infant thymus samples and a few matching peripheral blood samples. The cohort included over five male and two female infants, with donor ages spanning 7 to 244 days. Thymocytes were freed from the tissue by mechanical means and kept at -70 degrees C as pellets of roughly 8.5-30 million cells. A QIAsymphony instrument was used to extract genomic DNA from the frozen cell pellets. Using the immunoSEQ multiplex PCR assay, the TCRB and TCRAD loci were amplified from a standardized quantity of quality-controlled genomic DNA. The amplicons spanned the V(D)J region and were long enough to cover the CDR3 and allow V and J genes to be identified. The amplicons were sequenced on an Illumina platform via the commercial immunoSEQ service. Corrections for primer bias and sequencing errors followed previously described methods, while TCRAD and TCRB definitions were based on the IMGT database. immunoSEQ Analyzer 3.0 and VDJTools were used for repertoire analysis, which covered basic statistics, V/J segment usage, diversity estimates, rarefaction and pairwise overlap. To estimate diversity, the Chao1, ChaoE, Efron-Thisted, Shannon and inverse Simpson indices were applied, and diversity was also estimated on datasets down-sampled to the smallest sample. For repertoire overlap, CDR3 nucleotide sequence, V gene and J gene had to match strictly, and clustering was done by Jaccard-based multidimensional scaling. On average, thymus samples gave 750,000 to 950,000 unique TCRB clonotypes, whereas blood samples gave about 84,000.

Recombination linked TRBV6-5 to TRBJ2-3; TRBD2 is possibly the D segment (6 matching bases). Sequenced sample: thymocytes. The sequence was obtained from a boy under two years old with a congenital heart defect. Donor details come from another sample of the same person, matched by shared clones. The CDR3 is CASGSGTDTQYF. The bases read TGTGCCAGCGGGAGCGGGACAGATACGCAGTATTTT.